This T cell receptor beta chain was sequenced in a study of cytomegalovirus exposure and HLA in healthy donors. In the PCR, 60 Vbeta and 13 Jbeta primers were used. Profiled with immunoSEQ multiplex PCR; TCRdb holds only in-frame clones, not every one. The sample table includes roughly 100,000 clones. The germline CDR1 and CDR2 sequences are MDHEN and SYDVKM. Trimming cost V 4 bases and J 4 bases; bases outside gene matches: 1. The CDR3 loop spans 13 amino acids. The chain combines TRBV28 with TRBJ1-2; 9 nucleotides align to TRBD1. The TCR originated in a woman aged 25 to 39 in good health and CMV-seronegative. Sequencing was performed on PBMCs. The CDR3 protein is CASSSGQGYGYTF. The CDR3 bases are TGTGCCAGCAGTTCGGGACAGGGCTATGGCTACACCTTC.